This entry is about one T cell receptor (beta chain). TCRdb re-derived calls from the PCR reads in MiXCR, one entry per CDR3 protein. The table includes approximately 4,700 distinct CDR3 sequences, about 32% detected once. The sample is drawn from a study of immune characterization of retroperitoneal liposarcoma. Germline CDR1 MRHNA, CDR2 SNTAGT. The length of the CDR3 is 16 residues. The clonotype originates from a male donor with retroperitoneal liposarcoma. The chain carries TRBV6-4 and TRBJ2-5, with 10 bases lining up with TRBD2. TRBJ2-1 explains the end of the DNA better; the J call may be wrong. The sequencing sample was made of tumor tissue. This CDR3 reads CASSEAPAGGVNEQFF. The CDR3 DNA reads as TGTGCCAGCAGTGAGGCACCAGCGGGAGGGGTCAATGAGCAGTTCTTC.